One sample yielded the 5 T cell receptor beta chains listed below, sequenced in a study of T-cell memory formation after mild COVID-19. One entry per CDR3 protein results from TCRdb running MiXCR on the 5' RACE reads. In the table there are roughly 400,000 distinct CDR3 sequences, approximately 24% of which are singletons. Sequencing was carried out using PBMCs or a T cell subset sorted from them (not recorded which). All receptors come from an adult woman who had mild COVID-19 (a few samples of this study predate the infection). Cell type and time point are not known.

The V gene is TRBV3-1, the J gene TRBJ2-1; D unresolved. V gave up 2 bases and J gave up 9 bases, with 17 bases separating them. The CDR3 is 15 amino acids. The germline V gene has CDR1 LGHDT and CDR2 YNNKEL (reference sequence). The CDR3 sequence: CASSQSELPRGEQFF. The CDR3 DNA sequence: TGTGCCAGCAGCCAATCTGAACTACCACGAGGTGAGCAGTTCTTC.

V usage is TRBV7-2 and J usage is TRBJ1-2; D is perhaps TRBD1 (6 bases). CDR1 and CDR2 (germline): SGHTA, FQGNSA. The CDR3 has 14 amino acids. With 5 bases removed from V and 8 bases from J, the gap between germline ends came to 18 bases. CDR3 residues: CASSPQVGGRGYTF. Here the CDR3 DNA reads TGTGCCAGCAGCCCACAGGTCGGGGGGCGCGGCTACACCTTC.

The chain uses TRBV7-8 and TRBJ1-1; the D gene is possibly TRBD1 (6 bases). Germline-derived CDR1 and CDR2 are SGHVS and FQNEAQ. V was clipped by 10 bases and J by 5 bases, with 17 bases between them. The CDR3 has 13 amino acids. The CDR3 bases are TGTGCCACCTTCGGGGCAGGGGATACTGAAGCTTTCTTT. Protein sequence: CATFGAGDTEAFF.

This clonotype was found many times. The chain employs TRBV28 and TRBJ2-7, with TRBD1 matching over 11 bases. V gave up 6 bases and J gave up 2 bases; unmatched junction bases: 3. The CDR3 runs to 14 residues. CDR1 MDHEN and CDR2 SYDVKM come from the germline V gene. The CDR3, as DNA: TGTGCCAGCAGGGACAGGGGGCGCCCCTACGAGCAGTACTTC. Its protein product is CASRDRGRPYEQYF.

The V call is TRBV6-5, the J call TRBJ1-1, with 11 bases that match TRBD1. Germline-derived CDR1 and CDR2 are MNHEY and SVGAGI. CDR3 length: 15 amino acids. V lost 6 bases and J lost 1; bases outside the gene matches: 4. The CDR3 DNA reads TGTGCCAGCAGAAAGGACAGGGGGCAGAACACTGAAGCTTTCTTT. Translating it yields CASRKDRGQNTEAFF.